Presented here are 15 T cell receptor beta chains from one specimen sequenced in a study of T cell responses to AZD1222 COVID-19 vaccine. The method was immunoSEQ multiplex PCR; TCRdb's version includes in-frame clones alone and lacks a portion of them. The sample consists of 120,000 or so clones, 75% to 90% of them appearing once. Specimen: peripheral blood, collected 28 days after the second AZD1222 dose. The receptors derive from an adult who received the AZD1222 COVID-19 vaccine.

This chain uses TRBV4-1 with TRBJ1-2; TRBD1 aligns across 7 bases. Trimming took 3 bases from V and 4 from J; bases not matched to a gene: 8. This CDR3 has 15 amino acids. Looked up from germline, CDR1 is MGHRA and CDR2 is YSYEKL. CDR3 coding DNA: TGCGCCAGCAGCCATGAACCCGGGACAGCCTATGGCTACACCTTC. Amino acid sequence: CASSHEPGTAYGYTF.

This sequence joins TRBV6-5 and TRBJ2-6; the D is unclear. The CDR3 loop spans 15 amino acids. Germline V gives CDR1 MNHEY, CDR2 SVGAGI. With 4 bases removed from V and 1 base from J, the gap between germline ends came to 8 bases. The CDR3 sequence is CASSSDESGANVLTF. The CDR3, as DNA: TGTGCCAGCAGTTCAGATGAGTCTGGGGCCAACGTCCTGACTTTC.

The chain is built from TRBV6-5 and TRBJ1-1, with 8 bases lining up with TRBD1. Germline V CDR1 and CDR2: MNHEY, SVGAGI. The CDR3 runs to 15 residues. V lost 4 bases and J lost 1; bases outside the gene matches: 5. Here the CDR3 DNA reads TGTGCCAGCAGTTTTTCCGGGACAGGGAACACTGAAGCTTTCTTT. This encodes CASSFSGTGNTEAFF.

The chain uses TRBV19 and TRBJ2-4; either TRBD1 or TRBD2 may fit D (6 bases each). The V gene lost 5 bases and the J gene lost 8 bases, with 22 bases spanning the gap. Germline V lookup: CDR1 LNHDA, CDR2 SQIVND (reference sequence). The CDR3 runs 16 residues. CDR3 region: CASSGGLRTQGHIQYF. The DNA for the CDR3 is TGTGCCAGTAGTGGGGGGCTGAGGACTCAGGGTCACATTCAGTACTTC.

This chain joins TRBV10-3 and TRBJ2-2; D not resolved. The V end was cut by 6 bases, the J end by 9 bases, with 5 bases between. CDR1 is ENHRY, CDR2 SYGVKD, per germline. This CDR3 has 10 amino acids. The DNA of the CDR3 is TGTGCCATCAGCTACAGGGAGCTGTTTTTT. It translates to CAISYRELFF.

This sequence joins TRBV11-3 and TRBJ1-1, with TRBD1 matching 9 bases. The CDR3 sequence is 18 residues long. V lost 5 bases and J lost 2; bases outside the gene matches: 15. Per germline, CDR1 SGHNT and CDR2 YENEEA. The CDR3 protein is CASSIFPGQGLENTEAFF. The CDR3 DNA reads TGTGCCAGCAGCATTTTCCCGGGACAGGGCCTTGAAAACACTGAAGCTTTCTTT.

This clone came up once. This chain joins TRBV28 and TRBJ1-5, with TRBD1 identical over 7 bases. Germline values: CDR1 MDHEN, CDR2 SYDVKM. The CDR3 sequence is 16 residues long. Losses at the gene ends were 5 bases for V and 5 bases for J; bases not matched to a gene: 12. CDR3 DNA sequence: TGTGCCAGCAGTCTCGGGGGGACAGCAACCTATCAGCCCCAGCATTTT. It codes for CASSLGGTATYQPQHF.

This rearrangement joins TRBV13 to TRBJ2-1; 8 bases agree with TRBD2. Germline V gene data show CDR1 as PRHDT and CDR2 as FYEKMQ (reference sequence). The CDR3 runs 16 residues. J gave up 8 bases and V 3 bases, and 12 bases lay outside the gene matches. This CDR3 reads CASSLRVAGSSDEQFF. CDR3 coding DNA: TGTGCCAGCAGCTTGAGGGTAGCGGGATCGTCGGATGAGCAGTTCTTC.

Written as DNA, the CDR3 is TGTGCCAGCAGCACCCGGGCCCCGACGATTACTGAAGCTTTCTTT. It codes for CASSTRAPTITEAFF. This rearrangement joins TRBV11-2 to TRBJ1-1; D is ambiguous. CDR3 length: 15 amino acids. Per the germline V gene, CDR1 is SGHAT and CDR2 is FQNNGV. Trimming removed 5 bases at V and 5 bases at J, with 18 bases between.

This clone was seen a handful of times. CDR3 loop: CASSISGDRGRNQPQHF. CDR3 nucleotide sequence: TGTGCCAGTAGTATAAGTGGGGACAGGGGGCGGAATCAGCCCCAGCATTTT. This chain connects TRBV19 to TRBJ1-5; 12 nucleotides align to TRBD1. Trimming took 2 bases from V and 4 from J; bases not matched to a gene: 6. Germline V CDR1 and CDR2: LNHDA, SQIVND (reference sequence). The length of the CDR3 is 17 residues.

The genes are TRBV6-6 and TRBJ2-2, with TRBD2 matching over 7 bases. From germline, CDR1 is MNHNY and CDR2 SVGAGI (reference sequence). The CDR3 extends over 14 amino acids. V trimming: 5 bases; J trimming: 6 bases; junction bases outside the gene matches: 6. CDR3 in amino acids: CASSISGVSGELFF. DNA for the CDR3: TGTGCCAGCAGTATCAGCGGGGTCTCCGGGGAGCTGTTTTTT.

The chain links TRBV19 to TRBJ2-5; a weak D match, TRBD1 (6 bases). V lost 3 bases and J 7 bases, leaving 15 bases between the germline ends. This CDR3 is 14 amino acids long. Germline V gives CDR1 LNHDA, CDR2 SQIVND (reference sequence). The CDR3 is CASSMRTVQGTQYF. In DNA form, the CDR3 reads TGTGCCAGTAGTATGAGGACAGTTCAGGGGACCCAGTACTTC.

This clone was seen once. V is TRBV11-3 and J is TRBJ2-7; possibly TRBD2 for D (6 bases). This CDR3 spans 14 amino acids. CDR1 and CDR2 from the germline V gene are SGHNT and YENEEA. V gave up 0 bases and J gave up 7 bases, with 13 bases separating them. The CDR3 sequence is CASSLEASVGEQYF. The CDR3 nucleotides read TGTGCCAGCAGCTTAGAAGCTAGCGTGGGTGAGCAGTACTTC.

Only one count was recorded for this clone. The CDR3 here is CASSHLRGEQYF. CDR3 nucleotide sequence: TGTGCCAGCAGCCACCTGAGGGGCGAGCAGTACTTC. The chain links TRBV11-2 to TRBJ2-7; D tentatively reads TRBD1 or TRBD2 (5 bases each). Trimming shortened V by 5 bases and J by 6 bases, and 11 bases separated the two germline ends. The CDR3 spans 12 residues. Germline assignment: CDR1 SGHAT and CDR2 FQNNGV.

CDR3 nucleotide sequence: TGTGCCAGCAGCCCCACAGGGGGCTCCTACGAGCAGTACTTC. Protein product: CASSPTGGSYEQYF. The V and J genes are TRBV7-3 and TRBJ2-7; 8 bases line up with TRBD1. This CDR3 is built from 14 residues. From germline, CDR1 is SGHTA and CDR2 FQGTGA. V shed 5 bases and J 0 bases; nucleotides not matched to a gene: 3.